This T cell receptor (beta chain) was retrieved from a study of blood T cells in healthy people across ages. Findings and limits, study-wide: The long-lived group displayed more naive CD4+ cells, plus higher diversity, than the aged donors did.

This clonotype was seen only a few times. The antigen remains undetermined. PCR was performed a second time for roughly 7 to 12 cycles using a sample-barcoded 5' primer and a J-beta primer mix. TCRdb itself ran the 5' RACE reads through MiXCR, one entry per CDR3 protein. In the table there are about 1.6 million distinct CDR3 sequences, around 36% of which are singletons. The CDR3 spans 14 residues. In germline, CDR1 is ENHRY, CDR2 SYGVKD. The V end lost 6 bases, the J end lost 0 bases, and 12 bases lay between the germline ends. This sequence was found in a woman under 40 in good health. The J gene is TRBJ2-7, the V gene TRBV10-3; D remains ambiguous. Sequenced sample: blood. CDR3 loop: CAIRDQLSSYEQYF. CDR3 DNA: TGTGCCATCAGGGACCAGCTGAGCTCCTACGAGCAGTACTTC.